This record looks at one TCR beta chain sequence and its context. Its matching antigen is unknown. It was with 60 Vbeta and 13 Jbeta primers that the PCR ran. Only in-frame clones appear in the TCRdb table, and some are missing; sequencing was by immunoSEQ multiplex PCR. Here the sample spans under 140,000 clones, 76% being singletons. This specimen belongs to a study of cytomegalovirus exposure and HLA in healthy donors. Broader study findings: Most TCRs appeared rarely, but some public TCRs recurred in many donors.

Trimming cost V 5 bases and J 2 bases; bases outside gene matches: 6. The germline V gene has CDR1 SGHTA and CDR2 FQGTGA. The CDR3 runs to 14 residues. The TCR originated in a man younger than 40 in good health and CMV-seropositive. This rearrangement joins TRBV7-3 to TRBJ2-7; 7 positions agree with TRBD1. The sequencing input was PBMCs. CDR3 in amino acids: CASSPGGPAYEQYF. DNA for the CDR3: TGTGCCAGCAGCCCAGGGGGTCCTGCCTACGAGCAGTACTTC.